Below, one TCR beta chain is given with its context. This CDR3 has 15 amino acids. Germline CDR1 WSHSY, CDR2 SAAADI. V was cut by 0 bases and J by 3 bases, with 9 bases left in between. Survey level was the resolution at which the v3.0 immunoSEQ assay ran. Generated by immunoSEQ multiplex PCR, the TCRdb table keeps only in-frame clones and is missing some. The sample lists about 36,000 clones, 80% seen once, with under 6.5% in the top ten. The data derive from a study of long-term antiretroviral therapy in people with HIV. Two or more post-ART PBMC samples, plus at least one pre-ART sample, were available for each donor.

Sequencing used unsorted PBMCs, obtained 3.4 years after starting antiretroviral therapy. The origin of this receptor is a man aged 30 to 39 with HIV. The genes are TRBV10-2 and TRBJ2-1, with no clear D. This CDR3 reads CASSESRWGYNEQFF. Here the CDR3 DNA reads TGCGCCAGCAGTGAGTCAAGGTGGGGCTACAATGAGCAGTTCTTC.